These T cell receptor beta chains were read from a single sample in a study of post-analysis software for immune sequencing data. TCRdb processed the PCR reads anew with MiXCR; each CDR3 protein has one entry. Altogether about 820,000 distinct CDR3 sequences are present, around 53% being singletons, with the ten largest covering over 4%. The sample consisted of blood. These TCRs come from a girl aged 10 to 17 with multiple sclerosis. CDR3s include the opening cysteine and the closing phenylalanine or tryptophan.

V gene: TRBV14
CDR3 protein: CASSLGQSGNEQYF

V gene: TRBV12-5
CDR3 protein: CASGLGGLGTEAFF

V gene: TRBV27
CDR3 protein: CASGTNIPYVEQYF

V gene: TRBV29-1
CDR3 protein: CSVLTRASSYNEQFF

V gene: TRBV5-1
CDR3 protein: CASSLAKSGGRFDGYTF

V gene: TRBV7-2
CDR3 protein: CASSLAGQGSTDTQYF

V gene: TRBV5-5
CDR3 protein: CASSRQGSSGANVLAF

V gene: TRBV20-1
CDR3 protein: CSASPQGAGTDTQYF

V gene: TRBV12-3/TRBV12-4
CDR3 protein: CASSHTTSGIYNEQFF

V gene: TRBV4-1
CDR3 protein: CASSQVAGQTEAFF